Below are 19 T cell receptor beta chains sequenced from a single sample in a study of a mutant IDH1 vaccine in newly diagnosed glioma. Antigens for these TCRs are unknown. The time point was: week 11, during vaccination. Each dose of the vaccine consisted of 300 ug of mutant IDH1 20-mer peptide, with topical imiquimod. Clones were read by immunoSEQ multiplex PCR, and TCRdb kept only the in-frame ones, dropping some. The sample includes tens of thousands of clones, approximately 80% of them seen just once. This sample comprised PBMCs, obtained from a glioma patient whose treatment included an IDH1 peptide vaccine. Receptors originate from a woman under 30 with glioma.

The chain employs TRBV30 and TRBJ2-7, with a tentative D call TRBD1 (6 bases). Germline lookup yields CDR1 GTSNPN and CDR2 SVGIG (reference sequence). This CDR3 is 12 amino acids long. Trimming left V 3 bases short and J 5 bases short, with 11 bases between. The CDR3 loop is CAWRSQGHEQYF. The DNA of the CDR3 is TGTGCCTGGAGGTCACAGGGCCACGAGCAGTACTTC.

This sequence joins TRBV14 and TRBJ2-7; 10 bases match TRBD2. J gave up 4 bases and V 1 base, and 19 bases lay outside the gene matches. The CDR3 is 20 residues long. CDR1 is SGHDN, CDR2 FVKESK, per germline. CDR3 amino acids: CASSQGAGTSAQQSIYEQYF. The CDR3 DNA sequence: TGTGCCAGCAGCCAAGGGGCCGGGACTAGCGCCCAACAGTCGATTTACGAGCAGTACTTC.

A few counts support this clone. J is TRBJ1-1 and V is TRBV30; D may be TRBD1 (5 bases). Germline V gene sequence: CDR1 GTSNPN, CDR2 SVGIG (reference sequence). V was clipped by 5 bases and J by 5 bases, with 18 bases between them. The CDR3 consists of 14 residues. CDR3: CAWHPRGFATEAFF. The CDR3 region has the DNA TGTGCCTGGCACCCCCGGGGCTTTGCTACTGAAGCTTTCTTT.

The chain joins TRBV6-6 to TRBJ1-5; D unresolved. The CDR3 consists of 16 residues. Germline assignment: CDR1 MNHNY and CDR2 SVGAGI (reference sequence). The V end was cut by 0 bases, the J end by 3 bases, with 12 bases between. Here the CDR3 DNA reads TGTGCCAGCAGTTACTCGATCTCTAATTCCAATCAGCCCCAGCATTTT. It encodes CASSYSISNSNQPQHF.

This rearrangement joins TRBV11-2 to TRBJ1-1; D call uncertain. The CDR3 spans 14 residues. CDR1 is SGHAT, CDR2 FQNNGV, per germline. Between the trimmed V and J ends, which lost 1 base and 3 bases, there was a span of 9 bases. CDR3 in DNA: TGTGCCAGCAGCTTAGTTTTGGCGGACACTGAAGCTTTCTTT. Translation: CASSLVLADTEAFF.

The chain has TRBV4-2 and TRBJ2-3; 10 nucleotides line up with TRBD1. The CDR3 loop spans 17 amino acids. V shed 0 bases and J 2 bases; nucleotides not matched to a gene: 5. CDR1 and CDR2 from the germline V gene are LGHNA and YNFKEQ. The CDR3 sequence: CASSQERTGGPTDTQYF. CDR3 coding DNA: TGTGCCAGCAGCCAAGAACGGACAGGGGGTCCCACAGATACGCAGTATTTT.

The CDR3 region is CASKPVETGYGYTF. The CDR3, as DNA: TGTGCCAGCAAGCCGGTTGAGACGGGCTATGGCTACACCTTC. This chain connects TRBV6-1 to TRBJ1-2, with D hard to call. The ends were cut back, 7 bases at V and 4 bases at J, with 16 bases in the middle. Per the germline V gene, CDR1 is MNHNS and CDR2 is SASEGT. The CDR3 consists of 14 residues.

The chain is built from TRBV4-1 and TRBJ1-2; D call uncertain. This CDR3 is 17 amino acids long. V was clipped by 0 bases and J by 4 bases, with 18 bases between them. The germline CDR1 and CDR2 sequences are MGHRA and YSYEKL. Here the CDR3 DNA reads TGCGCCAGCAGCCAAGATCAGCCCGGAACCTCCCTCTATGGCTACACCTTC. Translation: CASSQDQPGTSLYGYTF.

This clone was observed a single time. The V and J genes are TRBV15 and TRBJ1-2, with 7 nucleotides matching TRBD1. V gave up 5 bases and J gave up 4 bases; unmatched junction bases: 4. Germline V gene sequence: CDR1 LNHNV, CDR2 YYDKDF (reference sequence). CDR3 size: 13 residues. CDR3 loop: CATSSGQSYGYTF. In nucleotides, the CDR3 is TGTGCCACCAGCTCGGGACAGTCCTATGGCTACACCTTC.

This rearrangement joins TRBV19 to TRBJ2-2, with 7 bases identical to TRBD2. The CDR3 sequence is 14 residues long. Germline assignment: CDR1 LNHDA and CDR2 SQIVND (reference sequence). Trimming took 5 bases from V and 6 from J; bases not matched to a gene: 6. The CDR3 spells CASSRGVVSGELFF. CDR3 DNA: TGTGCCAGTAGTCGGGGGGTAGTTTCCGGGGAGCTGTTTTTT. Using reference TRBV19 and TRBJ2-2 for the parts outside the CDR3, the full variable domain is DGGITQSPKYLFRKEGQNVTLSCEQNLNHDAMYWYRQDPGQGLRLIYYSQIVNDFQKGDIAEGYSVSREKKESFPLTVTSAQKNPTAFYLCASSRGVVSGELFFGEGSRLTVL.

This clone has just one count. The rearrangement links TRBV7-2 to TRBJ2-1; D might be TRBD1 (5 bases). The germline CDR1 and CDR2 sequences are SGHTA and FQGNSA. Trimming left V 6 bases short and J 5 bases short, with 17 bases between. The CDR3 runs 15 residues. CDR3 protein: CASRVTRGVHNEQFF. The CDR3 DNA is TGTGCCAGCAGGGTGACAAGGGGTGTTCACAATGAGCAGTTCTTC.

The chain recombines TRBV29-1 with TRBJ1-1, with a possible D match to TRBD1 (5 bases). The CDR3 has 12 residues. V lost 8 bases and J 5 bases, leaving 15 bases between the germline ends. Germline assignment: CDR1 SQVTM and CDR2 ANQGSEA. Here the CDR3 reads CSFRGIATEAFF. CDR3 DNA: TGCAGCTTTAGGGGCATTGCGACTGAAGCTTTCTTT.

V usage is TRBV9 and J usage is TRBJ2-5; D gene ambiguous. Deletions cut 0 bases from V and 5 bases from J, with 2 bases between. The CDR3 runs to 11 residues. Per germline, CDR1 SGDLS and CDR2 YYNGEE. CDR3 coding DNA: TGTGCCAGCAGCGTAGCTGAGACCCAGTACTTC. This sequence encodes CASSVAETQYF.

The CDR3 DNA follows: TGTGCCAGCAGTTTAGGGCCCTCGGGGGGCCGCTCTGGAAACACCATATATTTT. Amino acids: CASSLGPSGGRSGNTIYF. The V gene is TRBV28, the J gene TRBJ1-3, with D possibly matching TRBD1 (6 bases). V lost 2 bases and J 0 bases, leaving 17 bases between the germline ends. CDR3 length: 18 amino acids. Germline V gene lookup returns CDR1 MDHEN and CDR2 SYDVKM.

The chain links TRBV4-1 to TRBJ2-7, with D perhaps TRBD1 (6 bases). CDR3 length: 13 residues. The germline gives CDR1 MGHRA, CDR2 YSYEKL. Trimming removed 4 bases from V and 3 bases from J, with 10 bases in between. The CDR3 region has the DNA TGCGCCAGCAGCCGAAAACAGGGCTACGAGCAGTACTTC. The encoded protein is CASSRKQGYEQYF.

This chain links TRBV19 with TRBJ2-7, with 9 bases identical to TRBD1. The CDR3 extends over 13 amino acids. Germline CDR1 reads LNHDA; CDR2 reads SQIVND (reference sequence). J lost 4 bases, V lost 8 bases, and 6 bases had no gene match. CDR3 sequence (DNA): TGTGCCAGTGGGACAGGGAGGGAATACGAGCAGTACTTC. The encoded protein is CASGTGREYEQYF.

This chain joins TRBV18 and TRBJ1-6; D gene uncertain. This CDR3 comprises 13 residues. The germline gives CDR1 KGHSH, CDR2 LQKENI. Trimming removed 6 bases from V and 8 bases from J, with 11 bases in between. The CDR3 DNA reads TGTGCCAGCTCCCGCAAAGTTGATTCACCCCTCCACTTT. Its translation: CASSRKVDSPLHF.

This rearrangement joins TRBV6-1 to TRBJ1-1; tentatively, D is TRBD1 (5 bases). This CDR3 has 14 residues. Germline assignment: CDR1 MNHNS and CDR2 SASEGT. Trimming took off 7 bases at V and 1 base at J, with 13 bases between the two ends. CDR3 sequence reads: CASIPGRPNTEAFF. The CDR3 DNA follows: TGTGCCAGCATCCCGGGACGGCCGAACACTGAAGCTTTCTTT.

This sequence joins TRBV9 and TRBJ1-5; no reliable D call. Trimming stripped 3 bases from V and 2 bases from J, with 6 bases between. The CDR3 contains 13 residues. Germline CDR1 reads SGDLS; CDR2 reads YYNGEE. The CDR3 nucleotides read TGTGCCAGCAGCGGAACAGGCAATCAGCCCCAGCATTTT. Amino acids: CASSGTGNQPQHF.